Shown below are 18 T cell receptor beta chains from a single sample sequenced in a study of T cell repertoires in aging, cancer and after chemotherapy. TCR beta rearrangements were amplified from peripheral blood genomic DNA. TRB rearrangements spanning V, D and J were amplified using mixed TRB-A/B primers. TCRdb called the multiplex PCR reads again in MiXCR, with one record for every CDR3 protein. Among about 13,000 distinct CDR3 sequences listed, 25% to 35% were seen once. The sample was blood. The receptors were gathered from a human donor with a blood cancer.

V is TRBV27 and J is TRBJ2-1, with TRBD2 identical over 11 bases. J gave up 9 bases and V 5 bases, and 6 bases lay outside the gene matches. The CDR3 covers 14 residues. Germline CDR1 and CDR2: MNHEY and SMNVEV (reference sequence). The CDR3 DNA follows: TGTGCCAGCAGTCCAACTAGCGGGAGTACTGAGCAGTTCTTC. Encoded protein: CASSPTSGSTEQFF.

Written as DNA, the CDR3 is TGTGCCAGCAGTTACTCGTTACTAGCGACCTACGAGCAGTACGTC. It specifies CASSYSLLATYEQYV. The chain employs TRBV6-2 or TRBV6-3 and TRBJ2-7; 7 nucleotides match TRBD2. Germline V lookup: CDR1 MNHEY, CDR2 SVGEGT. The CDR3 is 15 residues long. With V trimmed by 0 bases and J by 2 bases, 4 bases remained unmatched.

This chain uses TRBV4-2 with TRBJ2-3; 7 positions agree with TRBD2. The J segment lost 5 bases and the V segment lost 6 bases, leaving 11 bases of the junction unmatched. The germline V gene encodes CDR1 LGHNA and CDR2 YNFKEQ. There are 15 residues in the CDR3. CDR3 region: CASSRERGTGDTQYF. DNA of the CDR3: TGTGCCAGCAGTAGGGAGCGGGGCACGGGAGATACGCAGTATTTT.

This chain links TRBV10-3 with TRBJ1-2; no firm D call. The CDR3 runs to 13 residues. Trimming removed 3 bases at V and 2 bases at J, with 7 bases between. From germline, CDR1 is ENHRY and CDR2 SYGVKD. CDR3 in DNA: TGTGCCATCAGTGACCCGGGGAACTATGGCTACACCTTC. Its protein product is CAISDPGNYGYTF.

The chain links TRBV7-2 to TRBJ1-4, with D hard to call. The CDR3 has 14 amino acids. The V end lost 2 bases, the J end lost 0 bases, and 4 bases lay between the germline ends. CDR1 is SGHTA and CDR2 is FQGNSA in the germline V gene. Here the CDR3 reads CASSLTPTNEKLFF. The CDR3, as DNA: TGTGCCAGCAGCTTAACCCCAACTAATGAAAAACTGTTTTTT.

This sequence joins TRBV6-5 and TRBJ2-7; D gene unclear. Germline values: CDR1 MNHEY, CDR2 SVGAGI. V was clipped by 7 bases and J by 4 bases, with 8 bases between them. This CDR3 is 11 amino acids long. The CDR3 protein is CASKESYEQYF. The CDR3 DNA sequence: TGTGCCAGCAAGGAATCGTACGAGCAGTACTTC.

This rearrangement joins TRBV27 to TRBJ2-7; possible D gene TRBD2, 6 bases. Germline V gene data show CDR1 as MNHEY and CDR2 as SMNVEV (reference sequence). This CDR3 is built from 14 residues. Trimming left V 3 bases short and J 0 bases short, with 9 bases between. The CDR3 reads CASSFTGSSYEQYV. The DNA for the CDR3 is TGTGCCAGCAGTTTTACCGGGAGCTCCTACGAGCAGTACGTC.

This clonotype was seen just once. The junction does not match germline at one end; this may be a read error. This chain uses TRBV5-6 with TRBJ2-1; D possibly corresponds to TRBD1 (5 bases). Germline CDR1 reads SGHDT; CDR2 reads YYEEEE. The CDR3 runs 16 residues. CDR3 sequence (DNA): TGCGCCAGCAGCTTAAAGGGGCCGAGCTCCTACAATGAGCAGTTCTTC. Its translation: CASSLKGPSSYNEQFF.

For this clonotype: This may stem from a read error, because a much larger clone lies one nucleotide away. In DNA form, the CDR3 reads TGTGCCAACAGTAGGACAGCTCCTGGGGCCAACGTCCTGACTTTC. This encodes CANSRTAPGANVLTF. This sequence joins TRBV6-4 and TRBJ2-6; a weak D match, TRBD1 (6 bases). The CDR3 length is 15 residues. Germline V CDR1 and CDR2: MRHNA, SNTAGT.

V gene TRBV30 combines with J gene TRBJ1-1, with a possible D match to TRBD1 (5 bases). The CDR3 covers 13 residues. Trimming cost V 5 bases and J 1 base, with 11 bases left between them. Germline assignment: CDR1 GTSNPN and CDR2 SVGIG (reference sequence). The CDR3 DNA sequence: TGTGCCTGGCAATCGGGGGGGAACACTGAAGCTTTCTTT. Translation: CAWQSGGNTEAFF.

This rearrangement joins TRBV5-4 to TRBJ2-1, with TRBD2 matching 10 bases. The CDR3 has 17 amino acids. V lost 0 bases, J lost 2 bases, and 5 bases stayed unmatched. The germline V gene encodes CDR1 SGHNT and CDR2 YYREEE (reference sequence). The chain's CDR3 is CASSLEASGSPYNEQFF. As DNA, the CDR3 is TGTGCCAGCAGCTTGGAGGCTAGCGGGAGCCCCTACAATGAGCAGTTCTTC.

This clonotype was seen repeatedly, ten times or more. The chain combines TRBV6-2 or TRBV6-3 with TRBJ2-7; TRBD1 aligns across 7 bases. Germline V lookup: CDR1 MNHEY, CDR2 SVGEGT. The CDR3 consists of 13 residues. Germline trimming cut 4 bases from V and 2 bases from J; bases unmatched to any gene: 2. The CDR3 loop is CASSSTGAYEQYV. In nucleotides, the CDR3 is TGTGCCAGCAGTTCTACAGGGGCCTACGAGCAGTACGTC.

This clonotype came up a few times. CDR3 sequence (DNA): TGCAGTGCTAGAGATACGTTGGAGACCCAGTACTTC. Translating it yields CSARDTLETQYF. The chain couples TRBV20-1 to TRBJ2-5, with D unclear. CDR1 and CDR2 (germline): DFQATT, SNEGSKA (reference sequence). Trimming shortened V by 0 bases and J by 5 bases, and 7 bases separated the two germline ends. The CDR3 is made up of 12 amino acids.

V and J are TRBV6-2 or TRBV6-3 and TRBJ2-7; 9 bases align to TRBD2. V trimming: 4 bases; J trimming: 0 bases; junction bases outside the gene matches: 4. Germline CDR1 is MNHEY and CDR2 is SVGEGT. The CDR3 contains 15 residues. The CDR3 DNA is TGTGCCAGCAGTTTTCTAGCGGGGAGCTCCTACGAGCAGTACGTC. Protein product: CASSFLAGSSYEQYV.

A few counts support this clonotype. This chain links TRBV6-5 with TRBJ2-7; 8 nucleotides match TRBD1. Germline V gives CDR1 MNHEY, CDR2 SVGAGI. The CDR3 length is 15 residues. With V trimmed by 2 bases and J by 4 bases, 7 bases remained unmatched. The CDR3 here is CASSYPQGASYEQYV. The DNA of the CDR3 is TGTGCCAGCAGTTACCCGCAGGGGGCGAGTTACGAGCAGTACGTC.

Sample share makes this clonotype medium-sized. The V and J genes are TRBV27 and TRBJ2-5, with D uncertain. The CDR3 is made up of 13 amino acids. CDR1 and CDR2 (germline): MNHEY, SMNVEV (reference sequence). V was cut by 8 bases and J by 5 bases, with 15 bases left in between. CDR3 DNA: TGTGCCAGCTCCTTTGGGTTGAGGGAGACCCAGTACTTC. Residues: CASSFGLRETQYF.

This clonotype has only a few counts. This sequence joins TRBV30 and TRBJ1-1, with D possibly being TRBD1 (6 bases). Looked up from germline, CDR1 is GTSNPN and CDR2 is SVGIG (reference sequence). V shed 2 bases and J shed 3 bases, with 10 bases lying between them. The length of the CDR3 is 13 residues. In nucleotides, the CDR3 is TGTGCCTGGAGTCAGGGGAAGGACACTGAAGCTTTCTTT. Encoded protein: CAWSQGKDTEAFF.

This clonotype was detected ten times or more. This sequence joins TRBV11-1 and TRBJ1-1, with D uncertain. There are 16 residues in the CDR3. Germline V gene sequence: CDR1 SGHAT, CDR2 FQDESV (reference sequence). Trimming shortened V by 2 bases and J by 1 base, and 14 bases separated the two germline ends. For the CDR3, the DNA is TGTGCCAGCAGCTTATATTATGGCCGAGAGAACACTGAAGCTTTCTTT. This sequence encodes CASSLYYGRENTEAFF.